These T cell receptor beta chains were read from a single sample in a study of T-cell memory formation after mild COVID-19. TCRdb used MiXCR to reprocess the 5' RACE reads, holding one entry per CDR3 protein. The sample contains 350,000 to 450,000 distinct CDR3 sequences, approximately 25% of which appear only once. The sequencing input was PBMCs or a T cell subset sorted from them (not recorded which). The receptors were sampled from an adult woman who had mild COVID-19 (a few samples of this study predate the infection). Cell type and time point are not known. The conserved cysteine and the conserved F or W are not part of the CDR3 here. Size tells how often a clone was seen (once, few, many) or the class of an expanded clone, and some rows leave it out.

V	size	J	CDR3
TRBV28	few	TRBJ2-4	ASSFGRLVIQY
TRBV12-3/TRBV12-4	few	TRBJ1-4	ASSSGPNEKLF
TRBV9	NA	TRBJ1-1	ASSVFDREAEAF
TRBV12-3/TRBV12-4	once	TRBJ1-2	ASSSEGNYGYT
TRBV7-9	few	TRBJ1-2	ASSSDLGLNYGYT
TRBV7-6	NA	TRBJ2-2	ASSLDPNTGELF
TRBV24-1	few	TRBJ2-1	ATSDYRTGGYNEQF
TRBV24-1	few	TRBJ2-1	ATRPTGVNEQF
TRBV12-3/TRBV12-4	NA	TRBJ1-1	ASRMTGRAIAF
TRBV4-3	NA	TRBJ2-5	ASSQRHQAGETQY
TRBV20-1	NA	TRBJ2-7	SARDRTGTGVGEQY
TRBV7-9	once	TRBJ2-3	ASSQRGTHAKDTQY
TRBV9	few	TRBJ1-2	ASSVDSNYGYT
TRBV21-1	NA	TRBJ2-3	ASSTRVFTDTQY
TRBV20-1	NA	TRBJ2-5	SAAGEARKTQY
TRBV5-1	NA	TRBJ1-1	ASSFGEHRGDTEAF
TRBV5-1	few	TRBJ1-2	ASSPGGNRGLAGYGYT
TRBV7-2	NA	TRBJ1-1	ASTPTGVTEAF
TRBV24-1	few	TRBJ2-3	ATGATGDSSTDTQY
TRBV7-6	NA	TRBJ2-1	ASSWQGEGDNEQF
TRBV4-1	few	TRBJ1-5	ASSQDLRRRDYSNQPQH
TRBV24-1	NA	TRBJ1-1	ATSDMTGLRAF
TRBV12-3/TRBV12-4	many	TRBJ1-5	ASSFGDQPQH
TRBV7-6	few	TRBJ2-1	ASSYGQGPSNEQF
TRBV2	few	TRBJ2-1	ASSRGLAAYNEQF
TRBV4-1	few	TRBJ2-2	ASSQATTSGYTGELF
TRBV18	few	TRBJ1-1	ASSPAGWNTEAF
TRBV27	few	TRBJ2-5	ASRISSLQETQY
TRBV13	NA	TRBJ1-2	ASSDRTGLWGYT
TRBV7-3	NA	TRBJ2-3	ASSLGLAGGRVTDTQY
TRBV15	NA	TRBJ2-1	ATRDGSSYNEQF
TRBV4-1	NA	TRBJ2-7	ASSQGVHEQY
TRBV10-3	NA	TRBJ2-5	AIRGGQETQY
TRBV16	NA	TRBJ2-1	ASSQLSYNEQF
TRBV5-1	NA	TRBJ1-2	ASSFAGKAGTYGYT
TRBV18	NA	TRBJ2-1	ASSRTRPRGHSYNEQF
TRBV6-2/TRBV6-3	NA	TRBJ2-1	ASSYGVAFNNEQF
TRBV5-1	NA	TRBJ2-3	ASSSTDRGVIWADTQY
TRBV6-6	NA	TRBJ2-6	ASHTGSGANVLT
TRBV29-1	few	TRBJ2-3	SSPSRGVTDTQY
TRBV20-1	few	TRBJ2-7	SASDLSSGEQY
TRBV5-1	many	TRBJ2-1	ASSLASFGTSYDEQF
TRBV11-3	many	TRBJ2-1	ASSLGQGGYNEQF
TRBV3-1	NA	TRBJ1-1	ASSQGGGVNTEAF
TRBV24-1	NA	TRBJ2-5	ATSDRGTIQETQY
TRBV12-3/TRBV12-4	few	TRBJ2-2	ASSPIAGVNTGELF
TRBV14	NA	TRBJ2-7	ASSQERSGKQY
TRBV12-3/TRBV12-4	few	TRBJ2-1	ASSTSPGTSGSFYEQF
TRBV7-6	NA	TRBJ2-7	ASSLIAGASSEQY
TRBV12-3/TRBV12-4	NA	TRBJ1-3	ASSSRGAGNTIY
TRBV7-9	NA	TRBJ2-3	ASSPPGATDTQY
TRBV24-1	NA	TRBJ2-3	ATSDFGSGGADTQY
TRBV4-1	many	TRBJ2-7	ASSQEGGLPYEQY